The rows below give T cell receptor beta chains drawn from one sample of a study of CXCR3-negative and CXCR3-positive naive CD8 T cells. One entry per CDR3 protein, without DNA, is what TCRdb gives after re-calling the 5' RACE reads. In all, the sample yields 75,000 to 90,000 distinct CDR3 sequences. Sequencing was carried out using naive CXCR3+ CD8+ T cells from blood. Every receptor here comes from a human donor in good health. Some clones in this sample may be carry-over from other donors' samples. The CDR3 runs from the conserved cysteine through the conserved F or W.

>TRBV6-5|TRBJ1-2
CASSYSLFGGGYTF
>TRBV19|TRBJ2-1
CASSSLANSYNEQFF
>TRBV19|TRBJ1-2
CASAYVLDSPNYGYTF
>TRBV21-1|TRBJ1-1
CASSKVNRAAFF
>TRBV20-1|TRBJ2-5
CSRDQGLQETQYF
>TRBV11-1|TRBJ2-2
CASSLFYNTGELFF
>TRBV6-6|TRBJ2-1
CASGSTPGLVHNEQFF
>TRBV28|TRBJ2-2
CASSFAASGRSGDAGELFF
>TRBV5-1|TRBJ1-1
CASSYGARGDRTEAFF
>TRBV5-4|TRBJ2-7
CASSLLQGASYEQYF
>TRBV9|TRBJ1-1
CASSSRGGALTEAFF
>TRBV28|TRBJ2-2
CASSPPTGTTRTGELFF
>TRBV28|TRBJ2-7
CASSYRESSYEQYF
>TRBV28|TRBJ2-7
CASSLSYYEQYF
>TRBV3-1|TRBJ2-2
CASSQRAEENTGELFF
>TRBV2|TRBJ2-2
CASSGNSGQLFF
>TRBV7-8|TRBJ2-4
CASRPDGDSGDIQYF
>TRBV7-2|TRBJ2-3
CASSSGLAVTDTQYF
>TRBV20-1|TRBJ2-1
CSARDRTGAMYNEQFF
>TRBV28|TRBJ2-5
CASSFEGVEETQYF
>TRBV10-3|TRBJ2-7
CATIGTATYEQYF
>TRBV28|TRBJ1-2
CASSLGNHGYTF
>TRBV9|TRBJ2-5
CASSVEWTGRETQYF
>TRBV6-1|TRBJ2-1
CASSVGTSPYNEQFF
>TRBV7-6|TRBJ2-1
CASSSRDNSYNEQFF
>TRBV15|TRBJ2-5
CATSRTDRGGETQYF
>TRBV11-2|TRBJ2-1
CASSLFYGRYNEQFF
>TRBV19|TRBJ2-5
CASSPIDLMDETQYF
>TRBV5-1|TRBJ2-5
CASSLASGRYQETQYF
>TRBV7-8|TRBJ2-2
CATSTGVTGELFF
>TRBV7-8|TRBJ2-5
CASRSATETQYF